The clone carrying this T cell receptor beta chain was seen ten or more times. Its antigen is currently unknown. This sample is drawn from a study of regulatory T cells in long-lasting Graves disease. Study summary: For a period under 3 months, newly diagnosed Graves' patients had taken antithyroid drugs. Study results and limitations: Peripheral blood, not thyroid tissue, was the sole material studied.

The time point denotes: newly diagnosed GD, antithyroid drugs for less than 3 months. RNA from PBMCs was the source of the TCR library. Germline V gene sequence: CDR1 LNHDA, CDR2 SQIVND (reference sequence). The ends lost 4 bases at V and 5 bases at J; junction bases unmatched: 11. CDR3 length equals 16 residues. Assembly of TCR beta libraries relied on iRepertoire HTBI primers together with Arm-PCR of CDR3 regions. MiXCR, applied by TCRdb to the multiplex PCR reads, yields one record per CDR3 protein. The sample lists hundreds of thousands of distinct CDR3 sequences, about a sixth occurring once. The chain recombines TRBV19 with TRBJ2-7; 10 nucleotides agree with TRBD1. The source of this sequence is a female donor with Graves disease. Sequencing used peripheral blood mononuclear cells (PBMCs), obtained at new diagnosis, from a patient treated with antithyroid drugs. CDR3 loop: CASSKVRGQGYDEQYF. Here the CDR3 DNA reads TGTGCCAGTAGTAAGGTTCGGGGACAGGGGTACGACGAGCAGTACTTC.